By its share, the clone carrying this TCR beta chain is medium-sized. Between the trimmed V and J ends, which lost 6 bases and 4 bases, there was a span of 12 bases. The length of the CDR3 is 13 residues. Germline V gene data show CDR1 as SEHNR and CDR2 as FQNEAQ (reference sequence). The data stem from a study of OX40 agonist ivuxolimab in advanced cancers. This table comes from immunoSEQ multiplex PCR, and its TCRdb copy is limited to in-frame clones, with some not included. Here the sample spans some 60,000 clones, more than 85% being singletons. The sequence came from an adult with an advanced solid tumor such as melanoma, head and neck, liver or kidney cancer. The specimen comprised CD4+ or CD8+ T cells sorted from blood, sampled in a trial of the OX40 agonist ivuxolimab. The V gene is TRBV7-9, the J gene TRBJ1-1; D perhaps matches TRBD1 (6 bases). The CDR3 sequence: CASRPGQSTEAFF. In nucleotides, the CDR3 is TGTGCCAGCAGGCCAGGACAGTCCACTGAAGCTTTCTTT.